The clone carrying this TCR beta chain was seen at least ten times. These data are taken from a study of identical twins. The CDR3 is made up of 13 amino acids. The germline CDR1 and CDR2 sequences are KGHDR and SFDVKD. V was cut by 9 bases and J by 2 bases, with 13 bases left in between. TCRdb re-analysed the 5' RACE reads in MiXCR, keeping a single row per CDR3 protein. The table shows approximately 620,000 distinct CDR3 sequences, with roughly 8% occurring only once. These data were also filed under a second study, of yellow fever vaccine responses in identical twins.

The source is a woman aged 18-29 years in good health. The specimen was PBMCs. The chain couples TRBV24-1 to TRBJ2-7; D is undetermined. The CDR3 spells CATSKGGPYEQYF. The CDR3 DNA is TGTGCCACCTCAAAGGGCGGCCCCTACGAGCAGTACTTC.